The sample holds a few counts of the clone carrying this T cell receptor (beta chain). Its specificity is unknown. RNA was extracted and reverse transcribed into cDNA as the sequencing template. Using immunoSEQ multiplex PCR, the repertoire was profiled, and TCRdb retains in-frame clones only, with some absent. The table lists over 150,000 clones, 50% to 65% of them singletons, with 10% to 14% in the top ten. The treatment was: oral pan-JAK inhibitor, 5-10 mg twice daily. This specimen belongs to a study of CD8+ T cells in alopecia areata. Study summary: Those treated were given oral tofacitinib at 5 to 10 mg twice daily. Percent affected scalp area, the SALT score, rated treated patients' severity.

General observations from the study: Many of the expanded lesional clones endured in scalp and blood while on tofacitinib.

This specimen was CD8+ T cells sorted from blood, taken at week 24, from a patient treated with tofacitinib. The clonotype originates from a human donor with alopecia areata.

Here the CDR3 DNA reads TGCAGCGTTGGGACAGGGGGCGGAAGCACTGAAGCTTTCTTT. Its translation is CSVGTGGGSTEAFF. The chain links TRBV29-1 to TRBJ1-1, with 11 bases identical to TRBD1. Germline V gene sequence: CDR1 SQVTM, CDR2 ANQGSEA. This CDR3 contains 14 residues. V trimming: 4 bases; J trimming: 4 bases; junction bases outside the gene matches: 5.